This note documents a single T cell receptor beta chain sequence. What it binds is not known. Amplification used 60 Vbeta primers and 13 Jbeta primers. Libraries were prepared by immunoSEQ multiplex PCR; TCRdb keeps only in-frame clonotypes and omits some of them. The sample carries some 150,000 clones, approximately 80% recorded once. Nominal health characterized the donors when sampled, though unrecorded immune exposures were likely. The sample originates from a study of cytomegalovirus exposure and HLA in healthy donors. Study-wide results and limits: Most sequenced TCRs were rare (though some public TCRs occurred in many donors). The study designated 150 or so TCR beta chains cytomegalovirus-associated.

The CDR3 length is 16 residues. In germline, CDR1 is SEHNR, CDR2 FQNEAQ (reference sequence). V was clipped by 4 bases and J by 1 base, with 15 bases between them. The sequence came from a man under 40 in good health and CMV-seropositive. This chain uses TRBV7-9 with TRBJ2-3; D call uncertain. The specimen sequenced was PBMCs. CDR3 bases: TGTGCCAGCAGCTCCACCACGGGTGACGGCACAGATACGCAGTATTTT. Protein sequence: CASSSTTGDGTDTQYF. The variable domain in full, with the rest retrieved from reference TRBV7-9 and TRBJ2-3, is DTGVSQNPRHKITKRGQNVTFRCDPISEHNRLYWYRQTLGQGPEFLTYFQNEAQLEKSRLLSDRFSAERPKGSFSTLEIQRTEQGDSAMYLCASSSTTGDGTDTQYFGPGTRLTVL.